Shown below are 25 T cell receptor beta chains from a single sample sequenced in a study of shared clonotypes between healthy human individuals. Repertoires were generated with immunoSEQ multiplex PCR, while TCRdb's copy carries only in-frame clones and drops some. The table lists millions of clones, 90% to 95% of them singletons, with more than 0.1% in the top ten. The source material was naive CD4+ T cells sorted from blood. Subset noted: CD45RA+ positively selected. Source of these receptors: a man between 18 and 29 years old in good health.

V is TRBV18 and J is TRBJ2-1; 7 bases are a match to TRBD2. Germline V gene sequence: CDR1 KGHSH, CDR2 LQKENI. With V trimmed by 1 base and J by 10 bases, 7 bases remained unmatched. This CDR3 has 14 amino acids. The CDR3 bases are TGTGCCAGCTCACCACAGAGATTAGCGGGCGAGCAGTTCTTC. This translates into CASSPQRLAGEQFF.

The rearrangement links TRBV30 to TRBJ1-1; possibly TRBD1 for D (5 bases). The CDR3 runs 14 residues. V was clipped by 3 bases and J by 3 bases, with 14 bases between them. Germline-derived CDR1 and CDR2 are GTSNPN and SVGIG (reference sequence). The DNA of the CDR3 is TGTGCCTGGAGGAGACTGGTGGGGGACACTGAAGCTTTCTTT. Residues: CAWRRLVGDTEAFF.

This sequence joins TRBV5-1 and TRBJ2-2, with 7 bases aligning to TRBD2. Germline V lookup: CDR1 SGHRS, CDR2 YFSETQ. Trimming at V came to 8 bases and at J to 3 bases, leaving 13 bases not matched to a gene. CDR3 size: 16 residues. The CDR3 DNA sequence: TGCGCCAGTAGTCGAGCGGGGAAGTCGGACACCGGGGAGCTGTTTTTT. Translated: CASSRAGKSDTGELFF.

This chain links TRBV5-1 with TRBJ2-5; 9 positions agree with TRBD1. Trimming cost V 5 bases and J 7 bases; bases outside gene matches: 6. Germline CDR1 is SGHRS and CDR2 is YFSETQ. The CDR3 length is 13 residues. The CDR3 DNA sequence: TGCGCCAGCAGAACCGGGACAGGGTTGACCCAGTACTTC. This translates into CASRTGTGLTQYF.

This chain uses TRBV7-6 with TRBJ1-6; TRBD1 matches at 8 bases. This CDR3 has 15 residues. Germline CDR1 reads SGHVS; CDR2 reads FNYEAQ. The junction had 8 bases not matched to a gene; V was cut back by 5 bases and J by 8 bases. The CDR3 nucleotides read TGTGCCAGCAGCCCCCGGACAGGGCCAGATTCACCCCTCCACTTT. This codes for CASSPRTGPDSPLHF.

J is TRBJ1-5 and V is TRBV7-2; 8 bases are shared with TRBD1. Germline V CDR1 and CDR2: SGHTA, FQGNSA. This CDR3 has 14 amino acids. V was pared by 5 bases and J by 3 bases, with 3 bases of the junction left unmatched. The CDR3 coding sequence is TGTGCCAGCAGCCCAGGGGGCTACAATCAGCCCCAGCATTTT. Its protein is CASSPGGYNQPQHF.

The chain carries TRBV12-5 and TRBJ1-5; TRBD1 is a possible D gene (5 bases). This CDR3 comprises 15 residues. Germline V gives CDR1 LGHNT, CDR2 FRNRAP. The germline V and J ends were trimmed by 4 bases and 4 bases, with 14 bases remaining between them. CDR3 loop: CASGSGGSGNQPQHF. Here the CDR3 DNA reads TGTGCTAGTGGTTCGGGGGGGAGTGGTAATCAGCCCCAGCATTTT.

CDR3 bases: TGTGCCAGCAGCCCCCGGGACAGGGGTACGGAGACCCAGTACTTC. It is translated as CASSPRDRGTETQYF. The V and J genes are TRBV7-2 and TRBJ2-5, with TRBD1 identical over 10 bases. V lost 5 bases to trimming and J lost 5 bases; unmatched junction nucleotides: 8. Per germline, CDR1 SGHTA and CDR2 FQGNSA. The CDR3 totals 15 residues.

This chain connects TRBV2 to TRBJ2-1; a weak D match, TRBD1 (5 bases). Germline V CDR1 and CDR2: SNHLY, FYNNEI. The CDR3 consists of 15 residues. Trimming shortened V by 4 bases and J by 0 bases, and 10 bases separated the two germline ends. The CDR3: CASSGRQSSYNEQFF. DNA of the CDR3: TGTGCCAGCAGTGGAAGACAGAGCTCCTACAATGAGCAGTTCTTC.

For this clone: The same CDR3 arises from other DNA sequences in this sample as well. The chain uses TRBV19 and TRBJ2-7; weak D call: TRBD2 (6 bases). This CDR3 region has 12 residues. Germline CDR1 reads LNHDA; CDR2 reads SQIVND (reference sequence). Trimming stripped 2 bases from V and 6 bases from J, with 8 bases between. In DNA form, the CDR3 reads TGTGCCAGTAGTATACTCGGGAGCGAGCAGTACTTC. It encodes CASSILGSEQYF.

The chain carries TRBV5-4 and TRBJ2-1, with D unclear. The CDR3 is 12 residues long. Trimming removed 3 bases from V and 8 bases from J, with 9 bases in between. Germline-derived CDR1 and CDR2 are SGHNT and YYREEE (reference sequence). The CDR3 coding sequence is TGTGCCAGCAGCTCTTTCCGCGATGAGCAGTTCTTC. It is translated as CASSSFRDEQFF.

The chain uses TRBV19 and TRBJ1-3, with D perhaps matching TRBD1 (6 bases). Germline lookup yields CDR1 LNHDA and CDR2 SQIVND (reference sequence). V lost 4 bases and J lost 0, with 13 bases in between. The CDR3 is made up of 16 amino acids. CDR3 sequence (DNA): TGTGCCAGTAGTACGTACGGACAGCTCTCTGGAAACACCATATATTTT. Protein sequence: CASSTYGQLSGNTIYF.

This chain joins TRBV14 and TRBJ2-1; the match to TRBD1 covers 7 bases. The length of the CDR3 is 15 residues. Germline CDR1 reads SGHDN; CDR2 reads FVKESK. Trimming at V came to 5 bases and at J to 0 bases, leaving 4 bases not matched to a gene. CDR3 bases: TGTGCCAGCAGCGCAGCAGGGGGCTCCTACAATGAGCAGTTCTTC. It specifies CASSAAGGSYNEQFF.

This clone was detected only a few times. This chain uses TRBV6-6 with TRBJ2-7, with a tentative D call TRBD1 (6 bases). Germline CDR1 reads MNHNY; CDR2 reads SVGAGI (reference sequence). Between the trimmed V and J ends, which lost 6 bases and 1 base, there was a span of 16 bases. The CDR3 contains 15 residues. CDR3 region: CASRGAVSLSYEQYF. The CDR3 DNA follows: TGTGCCAGCAGGGGGGCGGTTTCTTTATCCTACGAGCAGTACTTC.

The V gene is TRBV28, the J gene TRBJ2-3; the D is unclear. Trimming removed 2 bases at V and 0 bases at J, with 9 bases between. CDR1 MDHEN and CDR2 SYDVKM come from the germline V gene. The CDR3 covers 15 residues. DNA for the CDR3: TGTGCCAGCAGTTTAAGACTCCAAAGCACAGATACGCAGTATTTT. Protein product: CASSLRLQSTDTQYF.

The rearrangement links TRBV5-4 to TRBJ2-7; TRBD1 aligns across 7 bases. Trimming at V came to 2 bases and at J to 2 bases, leaving 4 bases not matched to a gene. This CDR3 is built from 14 residues. Looked up from germline, CDR1 is SGHNT and CDR2 is YYREEE (reference sequence). The CDR3 nucleotides are TGTGCCAGCAGCTTACAGGGGTTCCCCTACGAGCAGTACTTC. This gives the protein CASSLQGFPYEQYF.

The chain links TRBV10-3 to TRBJ2-7; tentative D call: TRBD2 (6 bases). Trimming stripped 6 bases from V and 0 bases from J, with 15 bases between. The length of the CDR3 is 15 residues. Germline V lookup: CDR1 ENHRY, CDR2 SYGVKD. CDR3 nucleotide sequence: TGTGCCATCAGCCCTTCCGGGACTTACTCCTACGAGCAGTACTTC. Its protein product is CAISPSGTYSYEQYF.

The sample holds a few counts of this clone. The same CDR3 can be traced to other DNA sequences in this sample. This chain connects TRBV30 to TRBJ1-1; 7 nucleotides line up with TRBD1. This CDR3 spans 13 amino acids. Germline CDR1 and CDR2: GTSNPN and SVGIG (reference sequence). V lost 3 bases, J lost 1 base, and 2 bases stayed unmatched. The CDR3 DNA reads as TGTGCCTGGAGAAGGACAGGGAACACTGAAGCTTTCTTT. Its translation is CAWRRTGNTEAFF.

The V and J genes are TRBV6-1 and TRBJ1-6; no firm D call. Trimming stripped 5 bases from V and 5 bases from J, with 10 bases between. CDR1 and CDR2 (germline): MNHNS, SASEGT. The length of the CDR3 is 14 residues. CDR3 sequence (DNA): TGTGCCAGCAGTCCGGCCGGGAATAATTCACCCCTCCACTTT. Its protein is CASSPAGNNSPLHF.

The V and J genes are TRBV28 and TRBJ1-4, with TRBD1 identical over 9 bases. The germline CDR1 and CDR2 sequences are MDHEN and SYDVKM. The CDR3 loop spans 14 amino acids. After removal of 5 bases from V and 8 bases from J, the junction contained 6 bases not matched to a gene. The CDR3: CASSPTGGEEKLFF. The CDR3 DNA follows: TGTGCCAGCAGTCCGACAGGGGGAGAAGAAAAACTGTTTTTT.

A remark on this clone: Other DNA variants within this sample encode the same CDR3. The chain recombines TRBV7-9 with TRBJ2-7, with TRBD1 identical over 8 bases. Germline CDR1 and CDR2: SEHNR and FQNEAQ (reference sequence). The CDR3 loop spans 15 amino acids. J was trimmed by 0 bases and V by 4 bases; bases with no gene match: 5. The CDR3 spells CASSSWTGSSYEQYF. Here the CDR3 DNA reads TGTGCCAGCAGCTCATGGACAGGGAGCTCCTACGAGCAGTACTTC.

The chain joins TRBV10-3 to TRBJ2-5; the D call may be TRBD1 or TRBD2 (5 bases each). Germline CDR1 is ENHRY and CDR2 is SYGVKD. With 4 bases removed from V and 0 bases from J, the gap between germline ends came to 18 bases. The CDR3 contains 17 residues. CDR3 bases: TGTGCCATCAGTGTCAGAGGGCACCAAGGGGACCAAGAGACCCAGTACTTC. Its protein is CAISVRGHQGDQETQYF.

This clone was seen just once. V usage is TRBV6-6 and J usage is TRBJ2-3; D ambiguous. CDR3 length: 15 amino acids. Germline CDR1 and CDR2: MNHNY and SVGAGI (reference sequence). V dropped 7 bases and J dropped 3 bases, with 17 bases sitting between them. DNA of the CDR3: TGTGCCAGCACAATACAAGGTGCCCTTACAGATACGCAGTATTTT. Amino acids: CASTIQGALTDTQYF.

The rearrangement uses TRBV28 and TRBJ2-7, with 8 bases aligning to TRBD1. The CDR3 consists of 14 residues. V dropped 5 bases and J dropped 6; count of bases not matched to a gene: 9. CDR1 and CDR2 (germline): MDHEN, SYDVKM. CDR3 nucleotide sequence: TGTGCCAGCAGTCCCTCAGGGGGCCTAGTCGAGCAGTACTTC. Its translation: CASSPSGGLVEQYF.

The J gene is TRBJ1-6, the V gene TRBV11-2; TRBD1 aligns across 10 bases. V lost 6 bases to trimming and J lost 7 bases; unmatched junction nucleotides: 6. From germline, CDR1 is SGHAT and CDR2 FQNNGV. There are 15 residues in the CDR3. The CDR3 bases are TGTGCCAGCAGGATACCGGGACAGGGGAATTCACCCCTCCACTTT. Translating gives CASRIPGQGNSPLHF.